The TCR beta chain described here comes from a study of blood T cell repertoires in COVID-19. Background on the study: Researchers got acute and convalescent COVID-19 samples from the United States, Italy and Spain.

The protocol was immunoSEQ multiplex PCR, while the TCRdb copy is restricted to in-frame clones and leaves out a portion. The top ten hold under 30% of the sample, which has 30,000 or so clones, around 88% seen once. Trimming removed 4 bases from V and 2 bases from J; junction bases left unmatched: 8. The CDR3 covers 15 residues. From germline, CDR1 is SQVTM and CDR2 ANQGSEA. The genes are TRBV29-1 and TRBJ2-7; TRBD1 agrees at 10 bases. This receptor was obtained from a human donor in a cohort sampled during active COVID-19. The sequenced sample consisted of peripheral blood. Here the CDR3 DNA reads TGCAGCGTTGCCCAGCCAGGGACAGGGGCCTACGAGCAGTACTTC. Amino acid sequence: CSVAQPGTGAYEQYF.